These 21 T cell receptor beta chains were all obtained from the same sample, sequenced in a study of cytomegalovirus exposure and HLA in healthy donors. TCRdb's table, derived via immunoSEQ multiplex PCR, lists solely in-frame clones and lacks some. The data show about 54,000 clones, over 85% seen once. Sequenced sample: PBMCs. All receptors derive from a woman in her late teens or twenties in good health and CMV-seropositive.

The CDR3 nucleotides read TGCGCCAGCAGCGAGGGACAATTTAATGAAAAACTGTTTTTT. It yields the protein CASSEGQFNEKLFF. The chain is built from TRBV5-1 and TRBJ1-4, with D maybe TRBD1 (6 bases). Germline CDR1 reads SGHRS; CDR2 reads YFSETQ. The length of the CDR3 is 14 residues. The V end lost 4 bases, the J end lost 4 bases, and 11 bases lay between the germline ends. Combining the CDR3 with reference TRBV5-1 and TRBJ1-4 gives the whole variable domain KAGVTQTPRYLIKTRGQQVTLSCSPISGHRSVSWYQQTPGQGLQFLFEYFSETQRNKGNFPGRFSGRQFSNSRSEMNVSTLELGDSALYLCASSEGQFNEKLFFGSGTQLSVL.

V gene TRBV28 combines with J gene TRBJ2-5; TRBD2 matches 10 bases. The J segment lost 5 bases and the V segment lost 7 bases, leaving 7 bases of the junction unmatched. Germline V gene data show CDR1 as MDHEN and CDR2 as SYDVKM. There are 14 residues in the CDR3. This CDR3 reads CASTSGGPWETQYF. In DNA, the CDR3 is TGTGCCAGCACTAGCGGGGGCCCGTGGGAGACCCAGTACTTC.

J is TRBJ1-4 and V is TRBV15; 7 nucleotides agree with TRBD1. This CDR3 is 13 amino acids long. CDR1 and CDR2 from the germline V gene are LNHNV and YYDKDF (reference sequence). V lost 5 bases and J lost 10; bases outside the gene matches: 7. The CDR3 sequence is CATSGSSGGKLFF. CDR3 nucleotides: TGTGCCACCAGCGGGTCCTCAGGGGGAAAACTGTTTTTT.

This chain uses TRBV27 with TRBJ2-7, with TRBD2 as a possible D gene (6 bases). Per germline, CDR1 MNHEY and CDR2 SMNVEV (reference sequence). The CDR3 loop spans 14 amino acids. V lost 5 bases to trimming and J lost 2 bases, with 13 bases between them. As DNA, the CDR3 is TGTGCCAGCAGTCCCGAACTAGCTACCTACGAGCAGTACTTC. Its protein product is CASSPELATYEQYF.

The gene calls are TRBV14 and TRBJ2-7, with 8 bases that match TRBD2. This CDR3 is 16 amino acids long. The ends lost 1 base at V and 1 base at J; junction bases unmatched: 6. Germline loops: CDR1 SGHDN, CDR2 FVKESK. This chain's CDR3 is CASSQVYGGGSYEQYF. The CDR3 bases are TGTGCCAGCAGCCAAGTATACGGGGGGGGATCCTACGAGCAGTACTTC. The whole variable domain, remainder taken from reference TRBV14 and TRBJ2-7, is EAGVTQFPSHSVIEKGQTVTLRCDPISGHDNLYWYRRVMGKEIKFLLHFVKESKQDESGMPNNRFLAERTGGTYSTLKVQPAELEDSGVYFCASSQVYGGGSYEQYFGPGTRLTVT.

This chain joins TRBV5-1 and TRBJ1-6; D is possibly TRBD1 (6 bases). The V gene's germline CDR1 is SGHRS and CDR2 YFSETQ. This CDR3 comprises 13 residues. CDR3 DNA: TGCGCTTCACGGCAGGGGACTAATTCACCCCTCCACTTT. Its translation: CASRQGTNSPLHF. Variable domain in full (rest from reference TRBV5-1 and TRBJ1-6): KAGVTQTPRYLIKTRGQQVTLSCSPISGHRSVSWYQQTPGQGLQFLFEYFSETQRNKGNFPGRFSGRQFSNSRSEMNVSTLELGDSALYLCASRQGTNSPLHFGNGTRLTVT.

This chain connects TRBV28 to TRBJ1-5; no definite D call. CDR3 size: 14 residues. Germline V gene sequence: CDR1 MDHEN, CDR2 SYDVKM. V lost 3 bases to trimming and J lost 3 bases, with 9 bases between them. CDR3 protein: CASSFERNNQPQHF. The DNA for the CDR3 is TGTGCCAGCAGTTTTGAGAGGAACAATCAGCCCCAGCATTTT.

This rearrangement joins TRBV11-2 to TRBJ2-1; 9 bases agree with TRBD1. The J segment lost 4 bases and the V segment lost 5 bases, leaving 6 bases of the junction unmatched. There are 15 residues in the CDR3. Germline V gene sequence: CDR1 SGHAT, CDR2 FQNNGV. The CDR3 protein is CASSRPGQGYNEQFF. The CDR3 bases are TGTGCCAGCAGCCGTCCGGGACAGGGATACAATGAGCAGTTCTTC.

The chain is built from TRBV7-3 and TRBJ2-3, with 9 bases lining up with TRBD1. The germline CDR1 and CDR2 sequences are SGHTA and FQGTGA. With 5 bases clipped from V and 4 bases from J, the junction kept 10 bases outside the gene matches. This CDR3 has 16 amino acids. The CDR3 DNA is TGTGCCAGCAGCCCCAGACGGGACAGGGCCGCAGATACGCAGTATTTT. Its translation: CASSPRRDRAADTQYF.

The rearrangement joins TRBV11-3 to TRBJ2-1; D not resolved. Per germline, CDR1 SGHNT and CDR2 YENEEA. This CDR3 is 13 amino acids long. The V end was cut by 5 bases, the J end by 4 bases, with 9 bases between. CDR3 nucleotide sequence: TGTGCCAGCAGCCTCCGCTATTACAATGAGCAGTTCTTC. Protein sequence: CASSLRYYNEQFF.

The rearrangement uses TRBV4-1 and TRBJ1-5, with D perhaps matching TRBD1 (5 bases). In germline, CDR1 is MGHRA, CDR2 YSYEKL. The V gene lost 0 bases and the J gene lost 3 bases, with 12 bases spanning the gap. The CDR3 length is 16 residues. CDR3 protein: CASSQDPGQLNQPQHF. The CDR3 DNA follows: TGCGCCAGCAGCCAAGATCCCGGACAACTCAATCAGCCCCAGCATTTT.

In DNA form, the CDR3 reads TGTGCCTGGAGGGACATAGACAGGGGAGGAAACACCATATATTTT. This gives the protein CAWRDIDRGGNTIYF. The chain joins TRBV30 to TRBJ1-3; TRBD1 aligns across 8 bases. CDR3 length: 15 amino acids. Germline trimming cut 3 bases from V and 4 bases from J; bases unmatched to any gene: 8. Germline V gene sequence: CDR1 GTSNPN, CDR2 SVGIG (reference sequence).

A few counts support this clone. This sequence joins TRBV4-1 and TRBJ1-3, with a possible D match to TRBD1 (6 bases). This CDR3 has 15 residues. Germline values: CDR1 MGHRA, CDR2 YSYEKL. The V and J ends lost 0 bases and 3 bases respectively, with 9 bases between them. The CDR3 coding sequence is TGCGCCAGCAGCCAAGATACAGGGTATGGAAACACCATATATTTT. The encoded protein is CASSQDTGYGNTIYF.

The chain couples TRBV28 to TRBJ1-6, with 8 bases identical to TRBD1. CDR1 and CDR2 (germline): MDHEN, SYDVKM. The length of the CDR3 is 14 residues. J gave up 9 bases and V 3 bases, and 4 bases lay outside the gene matches. The CDR3 DNA follows: TGTGCCAGCAGTTTTCCAGACAGGGGTTCACCCCTCCACTTT. Its protein product is CASSFPDRGSPLHF.

The rearrangement joins TRBV18 to TRBJ2-7; D not certain. The CDR3 totals 13 residues. Germline assignment: CDR1 KGHSH and CDR2 LQKENI. V lost 3 bases to trimming and J lost 7 bases, with 13 bases between them. The DNA of the CDR3 is TGTGCCAGCTCACCTCCTAGGTTGCGGGAGCAGTACTTC. Residues: CASSPPRLREQYF. Based on the CDR3 plus reference TRBV18 and TRBJ2-7, the full variable domain is NAGVMQNPRHLVRRRGQEARLRCSPMKGHSHVYWYRQLPEEGLKFMVYLQKENIIDESGMPKERFSAEFPKEGPSILRIQQVVRGDSAAYFCASSPPRLREQYFGPGTRLTVT.

The chain uses TRBV28 and TRBJ2-3; TRBD2 matches at 8 bases. Germline V gives CDR1 MDHEN, CDR2 SYDVKM. This CDR3 has 16 amino acids. The V segment lost 3 bases and the J segment 0 bases; nucleotides outside the gene matches: 5. The CDR3 is CASSFRGGLSTDTQYF. CDR3 nucleotide sequence: TGTGCCAGCAGTTTTCGGGGGGGCCTTAGCACAGATACGCAGTATTTT.

This clone was seen a single time. The chain is built from TRBV5-1 and TRBJ2-7; a possible D gene is TRBD2 (5 bases). CDR3 size: 13 residues. The germline V and J ends were trimmed by 4 bases and 0 bases, with 8 bases remaining between them. Germline-derived CDR1 and CDR2 are SGHRS and YFSETQ. The DNA for the CDR3 is TGCGCCAGCAGCCCGGGGTACTCCTACGAGCAGTACTTC. Translation gives CASSPGYSYEQYF.

This clone was seen once. This chain connects TRBV4-1 to TRBJ2-3; 7 positions match TRBD2. The J segment lost 5 bases and the V segment lost 0 bases, leaving 5 bases of the junction unmatched. The CDR3 extends over 15 amino acids. Germline values: CDR1 MGHRA, CDR2 YSYEKL. The CDR3 reads CASSQDRGVGDTQYF. The CDR3 DNA reads as TGCGCCAGCAGCCAAGACCGGGGGGTTGGAGATACGCAGTATTTT.

In the case of this clone: Other DNA sequences in this specimen translate into the identical CDR3. The chain is built from TRBV6-1 and TRBJ1-2; D may be TRBD1 (5 bases). Germline-derived CDR1 and CDR2 are MNHNS and SASEGT. The CDR3 sequence is 13 residues long. V was clipped by 2 bases and J by 8 bases, with 12 bases between them. The CDR3 sequence is CASSEYLDNGYTF. CDR3 nucleotide sequence: TGTGCCAGCAGTGAATATCTGGACAACGGCTACACCTTC.

DNA of the CDR3: TGTGCCAGCAGCGTCGGGACAGGGGGCAATCAGCCCCAGCATTTT. It specifies CASSVGTGGNQPQHF. The rearrangement links TRBV11-2 to TRBJ1-5; 10 bases match TRBD1. V lost 5 bases and J lost 2; bases outside the gene matches: 3. The CDR3 contains 15 residues. CDR1 and CDR2 from the germline V gene are SGHAT and FQNNGV.

CDR3 amino acids: CASRGGLAGTDTQYF. CDR3 coding DNA: TGTGCCAGCAGGGGGGGACTAGCGGGGACAGATACGCAGTATTTT. V and J are TRBV6-1 and TRBJ2-3; 13 bases are shared with TRBD2. After removal of 6 bases from V and 3 bases from J, the junction contained 3 bases not matched to a gene. The germline V gene has CDR1 MNHNS and CDR2 SASEGT. This CDR3 is 15 amino acids long.